This T cell receptor (beta chain) is from a study of blood T cell repertoires in COVID-19. Study-wide background: Sources were T cells, B-cell-depleted T cells, or PBMCs; the material itself was cDNA or gDNA.

Only in-frame clones appear in the TCRdb table, and some are missing; sequencing was by immunoSEQ multiplex PCR. The sample includes a few hundred thousand clones, more than 75% of them seen just once. The CDR3 totals 14 residues. Germline V gives CDR1 ENHRY, CDR2 SYGVKD. V was trimmed by 0 bases and J by 0 bases, leaving 5 bases between them. Individuals aged 18 to 89 years were recruited from fewer than 30 US areas. All recovered Cohort 3 donors got two negative PCRs, got clearance, or saw symptom resolution. Material: PBMCs or T cells enriched from blood (not recorded which). The clonotype was recovered from a woman between 50 and 59 years old who had recovered from COVID-19. The J gene is TRBJ2-5, the V gene TRBV10-3, with D uncertain. The CDR3 coding sequence is TGTGCCATCAGTGAGTCGACAAACCAAGAGACCCAGTACTTC. It codes for CAISESTNQETQYF.